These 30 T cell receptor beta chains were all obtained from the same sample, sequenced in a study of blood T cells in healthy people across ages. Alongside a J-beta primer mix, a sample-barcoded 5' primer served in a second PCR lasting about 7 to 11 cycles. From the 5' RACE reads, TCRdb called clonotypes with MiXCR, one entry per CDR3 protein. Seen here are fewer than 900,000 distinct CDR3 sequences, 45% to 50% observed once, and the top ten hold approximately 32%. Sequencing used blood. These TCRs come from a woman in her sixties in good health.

CDR3 in DNA: TGTGCCACGCGGGACAGCTCCTACAATGAGCAGTTCTTC. Residues: CATRDSSYNEQFF. This chain connects TRBV10-3 to TRBJ2-1; weak D call: TRBD1 (7 bases). CDR3 size: 13 residues. The V end was cut by 10 bases, the J end by 0 bases, with 10 bases between. Germline CDR1 reads ENHRY; CDR2 reads SYGVKD.

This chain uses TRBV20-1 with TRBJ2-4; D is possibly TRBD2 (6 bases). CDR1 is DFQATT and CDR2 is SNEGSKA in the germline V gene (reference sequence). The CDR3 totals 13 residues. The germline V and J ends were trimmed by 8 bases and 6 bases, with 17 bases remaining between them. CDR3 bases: TGCAGTCAGACCGGGGACGGGAGAAACATTCAGTACTTC. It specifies CSQTGDGRNIQYF.

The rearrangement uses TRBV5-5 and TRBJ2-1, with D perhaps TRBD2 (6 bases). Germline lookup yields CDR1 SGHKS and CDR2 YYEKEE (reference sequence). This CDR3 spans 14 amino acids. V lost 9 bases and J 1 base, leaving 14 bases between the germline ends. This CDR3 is CATSIAVSYNEQFF. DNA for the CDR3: TGTGCCACCTCAATAGCGGTGTCCTACAATGAGCAGTTCTTC.

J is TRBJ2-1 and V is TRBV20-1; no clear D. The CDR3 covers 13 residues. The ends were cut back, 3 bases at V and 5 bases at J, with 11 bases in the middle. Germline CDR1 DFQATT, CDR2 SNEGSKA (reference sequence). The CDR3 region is CSARAGPNNEQFF. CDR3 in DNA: TGCAGTGCTAGGGCCGGGCCTAACAATGAGCAGTTCTTC.

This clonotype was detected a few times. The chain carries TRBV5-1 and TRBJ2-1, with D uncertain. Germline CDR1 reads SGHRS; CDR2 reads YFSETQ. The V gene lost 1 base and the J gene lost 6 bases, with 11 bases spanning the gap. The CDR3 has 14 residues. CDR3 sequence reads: CASSLSAVPNEQFF. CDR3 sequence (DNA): TGCGCCAGCAGCTTGTCGGCAGTTCCCAATGAGCAGTTCTTC.

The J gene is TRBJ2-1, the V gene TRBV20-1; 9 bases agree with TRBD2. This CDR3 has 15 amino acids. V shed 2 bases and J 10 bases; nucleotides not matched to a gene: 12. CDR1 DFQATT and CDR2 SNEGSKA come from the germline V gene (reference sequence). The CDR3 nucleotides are TGCAGTGCTAGAAAAACGGGACTAGCCTCCGGGGAGCAGTTCTTC. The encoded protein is CSARKTGLASGEQFF.

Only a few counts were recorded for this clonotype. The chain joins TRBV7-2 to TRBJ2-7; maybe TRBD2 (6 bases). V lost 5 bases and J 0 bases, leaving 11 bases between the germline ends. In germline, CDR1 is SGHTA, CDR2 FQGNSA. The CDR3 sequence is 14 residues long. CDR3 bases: TGTGCCAGCAGCGGCGGGGCAGTCTCCTACGAGCAGTACTTC. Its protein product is CASSGGAVSYEQYF.

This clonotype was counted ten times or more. This CDR3 is CASSSLGNGPAYGYTF. Written as DNA, the CDR3 is TGTGCCAGCAGTTCCCTAGGCAATGGTCCGGCCTATGGCTACACCTTC. The chain couples TRBV28 to TRBJ1-2; D gene ambiguous. The CDR3 is made up of 16 amino acids. Germline CDR1 reads MDHEN; CDR2 reads SYDVKM. V dropped 4 bases and J dropped 4 bases, with 19 bases sitting between them.

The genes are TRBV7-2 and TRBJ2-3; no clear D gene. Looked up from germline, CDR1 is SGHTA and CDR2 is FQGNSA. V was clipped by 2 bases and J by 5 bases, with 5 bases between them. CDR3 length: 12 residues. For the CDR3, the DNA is TGTGCCAGCAGCTTAAGTATAGATACGCAGTATTTT. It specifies CASSLSIDTQYF.

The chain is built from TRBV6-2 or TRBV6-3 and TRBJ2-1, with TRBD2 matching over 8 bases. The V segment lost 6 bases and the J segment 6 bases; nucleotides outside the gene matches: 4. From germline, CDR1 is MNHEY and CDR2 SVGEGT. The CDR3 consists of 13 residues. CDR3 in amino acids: CASSVAGLNEQFF. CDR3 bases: TGTGCCAGCAGCGTAGCGGGACTCAATGAGCAGTTCTTC.

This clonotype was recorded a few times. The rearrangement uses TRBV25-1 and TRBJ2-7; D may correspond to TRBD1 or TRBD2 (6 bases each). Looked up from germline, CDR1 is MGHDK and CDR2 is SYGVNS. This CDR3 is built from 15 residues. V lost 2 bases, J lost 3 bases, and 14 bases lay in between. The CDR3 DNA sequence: TGTGCCAGCAGTGAACCAGGGGCGGGGCTCTACGAGCAGTACTTC. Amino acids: CASSEPGAGLYEQYF.

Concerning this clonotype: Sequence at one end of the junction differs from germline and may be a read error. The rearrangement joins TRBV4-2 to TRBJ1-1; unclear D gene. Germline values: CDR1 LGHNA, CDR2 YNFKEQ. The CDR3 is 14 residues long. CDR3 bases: TGTGCCAGCAGCCAAGGCGGACCAAACACGGAAGCTTTCTTT. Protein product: CASSQGGPNTEAFF.

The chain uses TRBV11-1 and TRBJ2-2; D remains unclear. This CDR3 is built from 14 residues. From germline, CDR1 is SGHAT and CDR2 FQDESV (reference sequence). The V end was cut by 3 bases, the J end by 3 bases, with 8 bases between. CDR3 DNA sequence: TGTGCCAGCAGCTTTCGGACCTACACCGGGGAGCTGTTTTTT. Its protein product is CASSFRTYTGELFF.

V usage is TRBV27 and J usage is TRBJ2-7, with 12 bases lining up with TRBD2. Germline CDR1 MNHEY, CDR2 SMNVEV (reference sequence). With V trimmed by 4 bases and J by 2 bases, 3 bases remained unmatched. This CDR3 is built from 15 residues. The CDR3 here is CASSSWTSGTYEQYF. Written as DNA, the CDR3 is TGTGCCAGCAGTTCTTGGACTAGCGGGACCTACGAGCAGTACTTC.

CDR3 in DNA: TGTGCCAGCAGTGAATGGGGTGAGCAGTACTTC. This sequence encodes CASSEWGEQYF. This rearrangement joins TRBV6-2 or TRBV6-3 to TRBJ2-7, with no clear D. CDR1 MNHEY and CDR2 SVGEGT come from the germline V gene. CDR3 length: 11 residues. V shed 5 bases and J shed 7 bases, with 9 bases lying between them.

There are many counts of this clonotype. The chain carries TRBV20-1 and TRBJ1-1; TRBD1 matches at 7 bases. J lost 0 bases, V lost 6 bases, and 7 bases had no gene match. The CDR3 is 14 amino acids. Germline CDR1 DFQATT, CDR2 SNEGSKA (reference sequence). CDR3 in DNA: TGCAGTGCGCACTCGACAGGGCTGAACACTGAAGCTTTCTTT. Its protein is CSAHSTGLNTEAFF.

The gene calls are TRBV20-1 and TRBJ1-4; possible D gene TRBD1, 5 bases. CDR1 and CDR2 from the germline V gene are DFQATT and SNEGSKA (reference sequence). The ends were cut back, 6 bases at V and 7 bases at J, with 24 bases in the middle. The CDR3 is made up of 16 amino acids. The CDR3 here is CSASKGDGLRGEKLFF. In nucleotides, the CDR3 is TGCAGTGCCTCAAAAGGGGACGGGTTACGGGGTGAAAAACTGTTTTTT.

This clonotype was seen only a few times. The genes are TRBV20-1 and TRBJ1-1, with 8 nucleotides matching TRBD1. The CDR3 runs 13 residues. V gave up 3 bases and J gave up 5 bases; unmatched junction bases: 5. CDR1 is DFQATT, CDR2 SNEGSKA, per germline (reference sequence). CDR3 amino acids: CSASNRGRTEAFF. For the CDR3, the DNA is TGCAGTGCTAGCAACAGGGGGAGGACTGAAGCTTTCTTT.

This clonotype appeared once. CDR3 in DNA: TGTGCCTGGAGTAATATCTATTCCTCGTTCTTC. As protein: CAWSNIYSSFF. This chain connects TRBV30 to TRBJ2-1; D uncertain. The CDR3 loop spans 11 amino acids. V lost 2 bases, J lost 15 bases, and 14 bases lay in between. Germline CDR1 reads GTSNPN; CDR2 reads SVGIG (reference sequence).

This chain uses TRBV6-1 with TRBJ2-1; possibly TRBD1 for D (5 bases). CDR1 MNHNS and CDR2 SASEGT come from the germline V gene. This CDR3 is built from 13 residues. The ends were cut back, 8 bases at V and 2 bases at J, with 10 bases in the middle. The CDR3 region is CASVKGTYNEQFF. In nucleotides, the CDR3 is TGTGCCAGCGTGAAGGGGACCTACAATGAGCAGTTCTTC.

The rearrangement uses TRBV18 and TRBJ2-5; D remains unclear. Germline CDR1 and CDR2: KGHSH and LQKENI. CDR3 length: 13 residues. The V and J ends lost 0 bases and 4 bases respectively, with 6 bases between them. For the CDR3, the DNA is TGTGCCAGCTCACCACCGGCTCCAGAGACCCAGTACTTC. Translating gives CASSPPAPETQYF.

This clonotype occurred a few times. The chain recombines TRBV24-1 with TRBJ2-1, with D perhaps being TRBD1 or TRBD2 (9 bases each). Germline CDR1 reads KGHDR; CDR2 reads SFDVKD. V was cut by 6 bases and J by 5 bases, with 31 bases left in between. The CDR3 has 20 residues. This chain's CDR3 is CATSMTGGSSAGGLHNEQFF. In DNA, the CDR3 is TGTGCCACCAGTATGACAGGGGGGAGCTCAGCGGGAGGTCTCCACAATGAGCAGTTCTTC.

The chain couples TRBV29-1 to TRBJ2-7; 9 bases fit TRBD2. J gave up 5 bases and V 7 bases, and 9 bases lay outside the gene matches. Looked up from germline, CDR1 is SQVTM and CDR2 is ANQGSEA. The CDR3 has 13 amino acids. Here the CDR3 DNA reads TGCAGCGCTGAGCGGGAGGTGAACAACGAGCAGTACTTC. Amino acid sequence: CSAEREVNNEQYF.

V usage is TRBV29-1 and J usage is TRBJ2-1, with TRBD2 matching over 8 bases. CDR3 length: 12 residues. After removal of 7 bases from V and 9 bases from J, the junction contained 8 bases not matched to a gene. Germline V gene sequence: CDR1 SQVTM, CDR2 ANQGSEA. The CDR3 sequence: CSAGTSDGEQFF. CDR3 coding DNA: TGCAGCGCCGGGACTAGTGACGGTGAGCAGTTCTTC.

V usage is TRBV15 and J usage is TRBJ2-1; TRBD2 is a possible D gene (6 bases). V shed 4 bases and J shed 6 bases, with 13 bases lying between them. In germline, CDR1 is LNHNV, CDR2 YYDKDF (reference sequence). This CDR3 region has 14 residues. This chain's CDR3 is CATSTGTRPNEQFF. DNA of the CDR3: TGTGCCACCAGCACTGGGACTCGTCCCAATGAGCAGTTCTTC.

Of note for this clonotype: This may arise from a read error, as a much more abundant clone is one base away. CDR3 DNA: TGCGCCAGCAGCCCCCTCGGGGTCGGCGGGAGTGGGTGCGAGCAGTACTTC. Protein product: CASSPLGVGGSGCEQYF. The V and J genes are TRBV5-1 and TRBJ2-7, with 7 bases that match TRBD2. After removal of 4 bases from V and 6 bases from J, the junction contained 19 bases not matched to a gene. Per germline, CDR1 SGHRS and CDR2 YFSETQ. The CDR3 contains 17 residues.

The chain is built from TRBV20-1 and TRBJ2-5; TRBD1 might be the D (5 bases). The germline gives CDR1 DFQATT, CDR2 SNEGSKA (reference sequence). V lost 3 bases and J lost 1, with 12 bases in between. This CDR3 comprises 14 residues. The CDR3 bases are TGCAGTGCTAGTAGGGGTCGTCCCCAAGAGACCCAGTACTTC. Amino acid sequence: CSASRGRPQETQYF.

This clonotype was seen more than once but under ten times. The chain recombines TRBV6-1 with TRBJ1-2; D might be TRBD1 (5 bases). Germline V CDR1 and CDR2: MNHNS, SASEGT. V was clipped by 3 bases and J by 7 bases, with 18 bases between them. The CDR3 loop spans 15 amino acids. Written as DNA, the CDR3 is TGTGCCAGCAGTGACCCCGGGGGGAAACGGCGTGGCTACACCTTC. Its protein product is CASSDPGGKRRGYTF.

The CDR3 here is CASSRDRTRFNEQFF. CDR3 sequence (DNA): TGTGCCAGCAGCCGAGACCGGACTAGGTTCAATGAGCAGTTCTTC. The chain links TRBV3-1 to TRBJ2-1; 7 bases line up with TRBD2. With V trimmed by 4 bases and J by 6 bases, 9 bases remained unmatched. The CDR3 length is 15 residues. Germline CDR1 reads LGHDT; CDR2 reads YNNKEL (reference sequence).

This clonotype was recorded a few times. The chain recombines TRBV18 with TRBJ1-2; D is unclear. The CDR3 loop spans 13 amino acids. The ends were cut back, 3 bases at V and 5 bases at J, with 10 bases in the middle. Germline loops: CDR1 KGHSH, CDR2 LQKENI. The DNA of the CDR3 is TGTGCCAGCTCACCGACTACAAAGTATGGCTACACCTTC. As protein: CASSPTTKYGYTF.